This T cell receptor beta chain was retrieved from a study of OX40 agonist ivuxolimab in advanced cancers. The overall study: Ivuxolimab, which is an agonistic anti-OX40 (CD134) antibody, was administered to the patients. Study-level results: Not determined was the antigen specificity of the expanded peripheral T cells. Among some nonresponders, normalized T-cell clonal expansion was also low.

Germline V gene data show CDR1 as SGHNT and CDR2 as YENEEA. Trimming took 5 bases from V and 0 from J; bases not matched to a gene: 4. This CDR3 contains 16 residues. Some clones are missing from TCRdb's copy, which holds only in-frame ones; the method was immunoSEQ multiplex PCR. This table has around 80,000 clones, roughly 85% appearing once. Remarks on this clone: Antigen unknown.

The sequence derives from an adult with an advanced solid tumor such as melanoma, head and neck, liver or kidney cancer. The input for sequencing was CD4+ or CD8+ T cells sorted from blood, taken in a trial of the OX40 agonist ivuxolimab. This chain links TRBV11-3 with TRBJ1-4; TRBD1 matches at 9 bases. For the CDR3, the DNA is TGTGCCAGCAGCGGGGACAGGGTGGCAACTAATGAAAAACTGTTTTTT. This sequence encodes CASSGDRVATNEKLFF.